The rows below give T cell receptor beta chains drawn from one sample of a study of blood T cell repertoires in COVID-19. Measured with immunoSEQ multiplex PCR; TCRdb has only the in-frame clones, and not every one. The sample includes about 140,000 clones, over 60% of them seen just once. The sample was peripheral blood. These receptors came from a woman over 75 with active or convalescent COVID-19. CDR3s include the opening cysteine and the closing phenylalanine or tryptophan. A D gene is named only where the DNA matches it firmly. Size is stated for part of the rows, as once, few or many counts, or as a class when the clone is expanded.

DNA	CDR3	V	J	D	size
TGTGCCAGCTCACCTGGCCTACAGGAAAATCAGCCCCAGCATTTT	CASSPGLQENQPQHF	TRBV18	TRBJ1-5	.	few
TGTGCCAGCAGCCCCCGAGCACGAGAGACCCAGTACTTC	CASSPRARETQYF	TRBV7-3	TRBJ2-5	.	.
TGTGCCAGCAGCAAATTGTCACTAGCGGGGGGGCCGGCTCTGTACAATGAGCAGTTCTTC	CASSKLSLAGGPALYNEQFF	TRBV21-1	TRBJ2-1	.	.
TGTGCCAGTAGCGACAGGGGGAACACTGAAGCTTTCTTT	CASSDRGNTEAFF	TRBV19	TRBJ1-1	TRBD1	.
TGTGCCAGCAGCGTTTCCGGACAGGGGGTCAATGAGCAGTTCTTC	CASSVSGQGVNEQFF	TRBV9	TRBJ2-1	TRBD1	once
TGTGCCAGCAGTTTAGCAGGGTTCAATCAGCCCCAGCATTTT	CASSLAGFNQPQHF	TRBV28	TRBJ1-5	.	.
TGTGCCTGGAGTACTACAGGTTACGAGCAGTACTTC	CAWSTTGYEQYF	TRBV30	TRBJ2-7	.	.
TGTGCCAGTAGACCCCGGTGGGTTGAGGGCACTGAAGCTTTCTTT	CASRPRWVEGTEAFF	TRBV19	TRBJ1-1	.	.
TGTGCCAGCAGCTTTGGCGGTGCGGCAGGGAATCAGCCCCAGCATTTT	CASSFGGAAGNQPQHF	TRBV5-4	TRBJ1-5	.	.
TGTGCCAGCAGTGAAGCGCGGAGGGGGCGAACTAATGAAAAACTGTTTTTT	CASSEARRGRTNEKLFF	TRBV6-1	TRBJ1-4	TRBD1	.
TGTGCCAGCAGCTTACCAGATGCCGAGCAGTACTTC	CASSLPDAEQYF	TRBV7-9	TRBJ2-7	.	once
TGCAGTGCTAGTCAAGACAGTTCCTACGAGCAGTACTTC	CSASQDSSYEQYF	TRBV20-1	TRBJ2-7	.	.
TGCGCCAGCAGTCACACGGACAGGGTCGAATATGGCTACACCTTC	CASSHTDRVEYGYTF	TRBV23-1	TRBJ1-2	TRBD1	.
TGTGCCAGCAGCTCCAGGGGGTTCGGGGAGCTGTTTTTT	CASSSRGFGELFF	TRBV6-4	TRBJ2-2	TRBD1	.
TGTGCCAGCAGCCAGCTGAGCGGGGGGCTCTACGAGCAGTACTTC	CASSQLSGGLYEQYF	TRBV3-1/TRBV3-2	TRBJ2-7	TRBD2	once
TGTGCCAGCAGCTTACGGTCCCTCACAGATACGCAGTATTTT	CASSLRSLTDTQYF	TRBV7-3	TRBJ2-3	.	.
TGTGCCAGCAGCGTAGGATCCAGGGGGCCCTACGAGCAGTACTTC	CASSVGSRGPYEQYF	TRBV9	TRBJ2-7	TRBD1	few
TGTGCCACCCGGAGGCGCGGGAACACTGAAGCTTTCTTT	CATRRRGNTEAFF	TRBV27	TRBJ1-1	.	.
TGTGCCAGCAGCGAATCAGGGACAGGGTCCTACGAGCAGTACTTC	CASSESGTGSYEQYF	TRBV4-2	TRBJ2-7	TRBD1	.
TGTGCCAGCACTTCCCCGGGACAGGGTCACCGCGAGCAGTACTTC	CASTSPGQGHREQYF	TRBV6-5	TRBJ2-7	TRBD1	.
TGCGCCAGCCAACTAGCGGAGGGGGACAATGAGCAGTTCTTC	CASQLAEGDNEQFF	TRBV4-1	TRBJ2-1	TRBD2	.
TGTGCCAGTAGTATAGCGGTTGCAACTAATGAAAAACTGTTTTTT	CASSIAVATNEKLFF	TRBV19	TRBJ1-4	.	.
TGTGCCAGCAGCTCAAACAGGGGACTCTACAATGAGCAGTTCTTC	CASSSNRGLYNEQFF	TRBV7-8	TRBJ2-1	.	.
TGTGCCACAGGACAGGGCGCCAAAAACATTCAGTACTTC	CATGQGAKNIQYF	TRBV19	TRBJ2-4	TRBD1	.
TGCGCCAGCAGCCTCGGTCTTAACTATGGCTACACCTTC	CASSLGLNYGYTF	TRBV5-1	TRBJ1-2	.	.
TGTGCCAGCAGTTTATCGGACAGGGGGCAATACGAGCAGTACTTC	CASSLSDRGQYEQYF	TRBV28	TRBJ2-7	TRBD1	.
TGTGCCAGCAGCCTGGGACTAGCGGGGAGCCACACAGATACGCAGTATTTT	CASSLGLAGSHTDTQYF	TRBV7-9	TRBJ2-3	TRBD2	.
TGTGCCAGCAGCCGCGGGGGGGCAAACATTCAGTACTTC	CASSRGGANIQYF	TRBV27	TRBJ2-4	TRBD2	.
TGTGCCAGCAGCCGTAGAGACACTGAAGCTTTCTTT	CASSRRDTEAFF	TRBV12-3/TRBV12-4	TRBJ1-1	.	.
TGTGCCAGCAGAAAACAGGGGGCTTCATTCTACGAGCAGTACTTC	CASRKQGASFYEQYF	TRBV28	TRBJ2-7	TRBD1	.
TGTGCCAGCAGTTCATCATCTCAGGGGCATGGCTACACCTTC	CASSSSSQGHGYTF	TRBV6-5	TRBJ1-2	.	.
TGTGCCAGCAGCTTGGCCTTTTTCGACGGGGAAGGAAACACCATATATTTT	CASSLAFFDGEGNTIYF	TRBV5-5	TRBJ1-3	.	.
TGTGCCAGCAGTCCTCAACAGGGTGGAAGAAACACCATATATTTT	CASSPQQGGRNTIYF	TRBV28	TRBJ1-3	.	.
TGTGCCAGCTCACGCGTAGACAGTCAAGAGACCCAGTACTTC	CASSRVDSQETQYF	TRBV18	TRBJ2-5	.	.
TGTGCCAGTACCGGGACAGGGAGGACCGGGGAGCTGTTTTTT	CASTGTGRTGELFF	TRBV6-5	TRBJ2-2	TRBD1	.
TGTGCCAGCAGCTCAAAGGGAGGAAACACTGAAGCTTTCTTT	CASSSKGGNTEAFF	TRBV5-4	TRBJ1-1	.	once
TGTGCCAGCAGCCCGCTCAGGGTTAATAATGAAAAACTGTTTTTT	CASSPLRVNNEKLFF	TRBV3-1/TRBV3-2	TRBJ1-4	.	.
TGTGCCAGCAGCTTAAGGACAGGACCGAACACTGAAGCTTTCTTT	CASSLRTGPNTEAFF	TRBV5-4	TRBJ1-1	TRBD1	.
TGTGCCAGCAGGACATCGAACACTGAAGCTTTCTTT	CASRTSNTEAFF	TRBV6-5	TRBJ1-1	.	.
TGTGCCAGCAGCCGGGGCGGGGCCCAAGCTTTCTTT	CASSRGGAQAFF	TRBV2	TRBJ1-1	.	.
TGCGCCAGCAGCCATGTGCCCCAGGACAGCACTAATCAGCCCCAGCATTTT	CASSHVPQDSTNQPQHF	TRBV4-1	TRBJ1-5	.	.
TGTGCCAGCAGCCTCCAAGGAACCGTAGCTACTTCACCCCTCCACTTT	CASSLQGTVATSPLHF	TRBV4-2	TRBJ1-6	.	many
TGCAGTGCTAGTTTCGCCTCTCTCCCCCTAGGGGCCCTCCACTTT	CSASFASLPLGALHF	TRBV20-1	TRBJ1-6	.	once
TGTGCCAGCAGCCCGGGTAATTCACCCCTCCACTTT	CASSPGNSPLHF	TRBV14	TRBJ1-6	.	.
TGTGCCAGCAGCTTGGATCCCGGGGCAGGGGCCCTCCACTTT	CASSLDPGAGALHF	TRBV5-5	TRBJ1-6	.	.
TGTGCCAGTAGTCCAGGGGGAGATGAAAAACTGTTTTTT	CASSPGGDEKLFF	TRBV19	TRBJ1-4	TRBD1	.
TGTGCCAGCAGATGGGGGCCTGAGCAGTTCTTC	CASRWGPEQFF	TRBV5-4	TRBJ2-1	.	.
TGCGCCAGCAGTGAGTCAGGAGGGGTCAATGAGCAGTTCTTC	CASSESGGVNEQFF	TRBV10-1	TRBJ2-1	.	.
TGTGCCAGCAGTCTGACAGGGTATGAGCAGTTCTTC	CASSLTGYEQFF	TRBV28	TRBJ2-1	TRBD1	.
TGTGCCAGTAGTATACGGGACAAAAATAACTATGGCTACACCTTC	CASSIRDKNNYGYTF	TRBV19	TRBJ1-2	.	.
TGTGCCAGTTCTTCCGGACAGGGCCATTCACCCCTCCACTTT	CASSSGQGHSPLHF	TRBV2	TRBJ1-6	TRBD1	.
TGTGCCAGCAGCCTAAGAACAGGGGGCAATCAGCCCCAGCATTTT	CASSLRTGGNQPQHF	TRBV6-5	TRBJ1-5	TRBD1	.
TGCGCCAGCAGCCTAGGGACAGGCTCTATGAACACTGAAGCTTTCTTT	CASSLGTGSMNTEAFF	TRBV4-1	TRBJ1-1	TRBD1	many
TGCGCCAGCAGCCGAACGGGACTAGCGGGGGACGAGCAGTACTTC	CASSRTGLAGDEQYF	TRBV4-3	TRBJ2-7	TRBD2	.
TGCAGCGTCTCCGGGACACCCACCTACGAGCAGTACTTC	CSVSGTPTYEQYF	TRBV29-1	TRBJ2-7	.	.
TGTGCCAGCAGACAACAGGGGGCTGAAGGCTACACCTTC	CASRQQGAEGYTF	TRBV12-3/TRBV12-4	TRBJ1-2	TRBD1	.
TGTGCCAGCAGTTACCTAGCGGGCAGATCAAGAAAACCAGAGCAGTTCTTC	CASSYLAGRSRKPEQFF	TRBV6-2/TRBV6-3	TRBJ2-1	TRBD2	.
TGTGCCAGTAGTATATCTGTTTCTAACTATGGCTACACCTTC	CASSISVSNYGYTF	TRBV19	TRBJ1-2	.	.